Described below is a single TCR beta chain sequence and its context. This record comes from a study of blood T cell repertoires in COVID-19. Looking at the study overall: Samples representing acute and convalescent COVID-19 were sourced from the United States, Italy and Spain. In each case, the material was cDNA or gDNA derived from T cells, B-cell-depleted T cells, or PBMCs.

Source study methods: Using reference gene primer amplification, nucleated cell counts were estimated. The assay was immunoSEQ multiplex PCR, and TCRdb's table has in-frame clones only and misses some. V, J and clone size are those of that table, while D and trimming were read from the DNA. The data hold about 100,000 clones, with 84% observed a single time. This CDR3 region has 15 residues. V lost 7 bases, J lost 2 bases, and 15 bases lay in between. In germline, CDR1 is LNHDA, CDR2 SQIVND (reference sequence). The chain carries TRBV19 and TRBJ1-5; D call uncertain. Sequenced: peripheral blood. This receptor was taken from a human donor in a cohort sampled during active COVID-19. In DNA form, the CDR3 reads TGTGCCAGTAAGGCAGACACAAATGGCAATCAGCCCCAGCATTTT. Translating it yields CASKADTNGNQPQHF.